This T cell receptor (beta chain) was captured by sequencing in a study of T cells in localized non-small cell lung cancer. Whole-study results and caveats: Heterogeneity cannot be ruled out, as sequencing used one tumor region only.

Comment on this clone: What it binds is unknown.

The table came from immunoSEQ multiplex PCR; TCRdb's copy has only in-frame clones and leaves some out. The table shows 45,000 or so clones, with roughly 90% occurring only once. Looked up from germline, CDR1 is MDHEN and CDR2 is SYDVKM. V lost 6 bases and J lost 7; bases outside the gene matches: 18. CDR3 length: 19 residues. The chain carries TRBV28 and TRBJ1-6, with 10 bases identical to TRBD1. Here the sequenced sample was PBMCs, taken before any cancer treatment. The receptor was derived from a woman aged 35 to 75 with stage II lung adenocarcinoma. The CDR3 here is CASRSSYIRDRGSNSPLHF. In nucleotides, the CDR3 is TGTGCCAGCAGGTCCTCGTACATCCGGGACAGGGGATCCAATTCACCCCTCCACTTT.